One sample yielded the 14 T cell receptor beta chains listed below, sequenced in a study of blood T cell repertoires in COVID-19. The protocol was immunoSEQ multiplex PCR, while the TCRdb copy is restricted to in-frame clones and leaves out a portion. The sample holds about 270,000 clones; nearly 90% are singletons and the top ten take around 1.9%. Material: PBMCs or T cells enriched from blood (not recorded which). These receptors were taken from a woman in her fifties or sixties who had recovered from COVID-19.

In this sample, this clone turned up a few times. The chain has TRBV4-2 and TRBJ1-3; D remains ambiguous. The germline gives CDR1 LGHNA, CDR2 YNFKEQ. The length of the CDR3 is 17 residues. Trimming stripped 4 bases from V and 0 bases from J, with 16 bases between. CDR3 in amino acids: CASSPWELAGSGNTIYF. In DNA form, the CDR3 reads TGTGCCAGCAGCCCGTGGGAACTTGCGGGCTCTGGAAACACCATATATTTT.

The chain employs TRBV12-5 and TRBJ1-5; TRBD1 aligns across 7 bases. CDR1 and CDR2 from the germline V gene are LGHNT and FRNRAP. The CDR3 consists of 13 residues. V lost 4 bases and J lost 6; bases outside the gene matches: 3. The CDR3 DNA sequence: TGTGCTAGTGGTTACCAGGGGGGTCAGCCCCAGCATTTT. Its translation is CASGYQGGQPQHF.

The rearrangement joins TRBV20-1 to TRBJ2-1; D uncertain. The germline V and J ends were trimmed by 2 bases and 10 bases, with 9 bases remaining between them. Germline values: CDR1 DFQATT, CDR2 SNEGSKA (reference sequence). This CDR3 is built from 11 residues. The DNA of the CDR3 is TGCAGTGCTAGACCATACTTAGAGCAGTTCTTC. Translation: CSARPYLEQFF.

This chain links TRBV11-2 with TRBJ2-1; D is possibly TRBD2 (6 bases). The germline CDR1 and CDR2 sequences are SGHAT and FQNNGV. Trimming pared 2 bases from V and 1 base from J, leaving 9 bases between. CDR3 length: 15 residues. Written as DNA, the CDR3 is TGTGCCAGCAGCTTAATGGAGGGATCCTACAATGAGCAGTTCTTC. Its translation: CASSLMEGSYNEQFF.

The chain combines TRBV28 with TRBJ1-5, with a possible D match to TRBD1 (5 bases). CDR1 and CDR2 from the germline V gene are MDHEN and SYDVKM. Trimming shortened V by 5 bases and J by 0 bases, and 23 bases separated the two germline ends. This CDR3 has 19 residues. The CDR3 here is CASSILSGRDPYSNQPQHF. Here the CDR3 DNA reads TGTGCCAGCAGTATCCTCTCGGGGAGGGACCCGTATAGCAATCAGCCCCAGCATTTT. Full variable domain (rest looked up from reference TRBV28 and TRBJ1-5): DVKVTQSSRYLVKRTGEKVFLECVQDMDHENMFWYRQDPGLGLRLIYFSYDVKMKEKGDIPEGYSVSREKKERFSLILESASTNQTSMYLCASSILSGRDPYSNQPQHFGDGTRLSIL.

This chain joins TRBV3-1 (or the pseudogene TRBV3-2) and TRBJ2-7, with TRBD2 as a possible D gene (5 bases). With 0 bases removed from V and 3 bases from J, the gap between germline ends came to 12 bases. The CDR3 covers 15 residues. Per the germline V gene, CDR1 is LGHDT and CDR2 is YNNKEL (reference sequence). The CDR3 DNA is TGTGCCAGCAGCCAAGAAGCTACTAGGAACTACGAGCAGTACTTC. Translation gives CASSQEATRNYEQYF.

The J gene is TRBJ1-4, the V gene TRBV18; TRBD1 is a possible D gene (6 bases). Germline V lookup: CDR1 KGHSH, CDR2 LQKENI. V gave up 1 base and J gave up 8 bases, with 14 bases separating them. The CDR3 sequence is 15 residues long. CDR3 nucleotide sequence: TGTGCCAGCTCACCACAATCAGGGGCTGAGGAAAAACTGTTTTTT. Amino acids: CASSPQSGAEEKLFF. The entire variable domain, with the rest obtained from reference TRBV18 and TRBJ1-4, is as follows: NAGVMQNPRHLVRRRGQEARLRCSPMKGHSHVYWYRQLPEEGLKFMVYLQKENIIDESGMPKERFSAEFPKEGPSILRIQQVVRGDSAAYFCASSPQSGAEEKLFFGSGTQLSVL.

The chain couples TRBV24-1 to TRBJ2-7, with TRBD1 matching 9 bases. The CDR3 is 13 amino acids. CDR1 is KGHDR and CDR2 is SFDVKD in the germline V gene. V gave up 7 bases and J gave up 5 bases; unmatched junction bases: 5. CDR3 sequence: CATRNGQGNEQYF. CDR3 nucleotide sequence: TGTGCCACCAGGAACGGACAGGGGAACGAGCAGTACTTC.

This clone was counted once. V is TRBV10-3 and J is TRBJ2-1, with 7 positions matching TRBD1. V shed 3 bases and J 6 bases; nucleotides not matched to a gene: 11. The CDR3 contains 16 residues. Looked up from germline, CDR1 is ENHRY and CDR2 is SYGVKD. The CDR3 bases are TGTGCCATCAGTGATCCCTCGAAGACAGGGTCCAATGAGCAGTTCTTC. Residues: CAISDPSKTGSNEQFF.

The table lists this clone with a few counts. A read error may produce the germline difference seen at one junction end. The CDR3 DNA sequence: TGTGCTAGCAGCTCCGGACAGGGGAACTGGGAGACCCAGTACTTC. Translation gives CASSSGQGNWETQYF. The chain has TRBV7-7 and TRBJ2-5, with 9 bases aligning to TRBD1. Germline V gives CDR1 SSHAT, CDR2 FNYEAQ (reference sequence). This CDR3 contains 15 residues. Full variable domain (missing parts from reference TRBV7-7 and TRBJ2-5): GAGVSQSPRYKVTKRGQDVTLRCDPISSHATLYWYQQALGQGPEFLTYFNYEAQPDKSGLPSDRFSAERPEGSISTLTIQRTEQRDSAMYRCASSSGQGNWETQYFGPGTRLLVL.

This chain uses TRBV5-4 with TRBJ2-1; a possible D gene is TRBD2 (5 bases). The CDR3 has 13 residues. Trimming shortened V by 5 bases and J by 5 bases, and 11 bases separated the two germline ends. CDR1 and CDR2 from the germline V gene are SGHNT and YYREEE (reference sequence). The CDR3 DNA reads TGTGCCAGCAGACGTGGACTGAACAATGAGCAGTTCTTC. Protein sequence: CASRRGLNNEQFF.

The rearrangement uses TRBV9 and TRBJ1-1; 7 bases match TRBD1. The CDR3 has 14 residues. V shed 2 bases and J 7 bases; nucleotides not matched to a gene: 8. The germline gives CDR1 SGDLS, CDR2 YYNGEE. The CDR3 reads CASSVRPGGSEAFF. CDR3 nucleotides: TGTGCCAGCAGCGTGAGGCCAGGGGGGAGTGAAGCTTTCTTT.

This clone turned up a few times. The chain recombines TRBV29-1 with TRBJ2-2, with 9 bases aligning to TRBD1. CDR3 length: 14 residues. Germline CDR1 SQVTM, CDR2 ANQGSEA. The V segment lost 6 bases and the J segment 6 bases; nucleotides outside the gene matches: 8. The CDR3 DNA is TGCAGCGTGGGACAGGGTGGGTTTGCCGGGGAGCTGTTTTTT. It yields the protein CSVGQGGFAGELFF.

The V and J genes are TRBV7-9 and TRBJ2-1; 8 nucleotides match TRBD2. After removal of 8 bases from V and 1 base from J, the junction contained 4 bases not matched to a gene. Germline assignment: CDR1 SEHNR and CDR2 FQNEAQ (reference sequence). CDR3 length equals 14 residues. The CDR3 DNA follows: TGTGCCAGCCGGCGGGAGGATTCCTACAATGAGCAGTTCTTC. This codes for CASRREDSYNEQFF. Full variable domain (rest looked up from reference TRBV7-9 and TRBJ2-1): DTGVSQNPRHKITKRGQNVTFRCDPISEHNRLYWYRQTLGQGPEFLTYFQNEAQLEKSRLLSDRFSAERPKGSFSTLEIQRTEQGDSAMYLCASRREDSYNEQFFGPGTRLTVL.